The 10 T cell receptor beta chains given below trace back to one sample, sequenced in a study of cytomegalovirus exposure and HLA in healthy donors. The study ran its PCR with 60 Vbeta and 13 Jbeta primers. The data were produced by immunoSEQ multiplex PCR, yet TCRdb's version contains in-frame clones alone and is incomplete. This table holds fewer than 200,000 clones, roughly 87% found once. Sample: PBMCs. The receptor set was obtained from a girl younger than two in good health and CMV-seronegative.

In DNA, the CDR3 is TGTGCCAGCAGCTTATCCGTCAGTACCAATGAGCAGTTCTTC. Protein: CASSLSVSTNEQFF. The chain recombines TRBV7-2 with TRBJ2-1; no reliable D call. Germline V lookup: CDR1 SGHTA, CDR2 FQGNSA. The CDR3 is made up of 14 amino acids. V was pared by 2 bases and J by 6 bases, with 11 bases between. The full variable domain, in which reference TRBV7-2 and TRBJ2-1 provide the parts outside the CDR3, is GAGVSQSPSNKVTEKGKDVELRCDPISGHTALYWYRQSLGQGLEFLIYFQGNSAPDKSGLPSDRFSAERTGGSVSTLTIQRTQQEDSAVYLCASSLSVSTNEQFFGPGTRLTVL.

The CDR3 protein is CASRTLSNGELFF. Here the CDR3 DNA reads TGTGCCAGCAGAACGCTTAGCAACGGGGAGCTGTTTTTT. V gene TRBV6-6 combines with J gene TRBJ2-2; D gene ambiguous. Germline CDR1 is MNHNY and CDR2 is SVGAGI (reference sequence). CDR3 length equals 13 residues. Trimming shortened V by 6 bases and J by 7 bases, and 12 bases separated the two germline ends.

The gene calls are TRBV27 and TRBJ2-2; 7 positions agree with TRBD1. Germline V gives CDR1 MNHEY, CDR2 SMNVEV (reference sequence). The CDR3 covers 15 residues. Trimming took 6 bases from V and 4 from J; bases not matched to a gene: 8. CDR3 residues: CASSRNDRATGELFF. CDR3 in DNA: TGTGCCAGCAGCCGTAATGACAGGGCCACCGGGGAGCTGTTTTTT.

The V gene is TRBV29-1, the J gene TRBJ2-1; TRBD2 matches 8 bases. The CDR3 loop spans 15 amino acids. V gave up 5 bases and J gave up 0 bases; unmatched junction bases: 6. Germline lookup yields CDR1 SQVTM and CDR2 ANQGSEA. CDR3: CSVSLAGSSYNEQFF. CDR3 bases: TGCAGCGTTTCCCTAGCGGGCAGCTCCTACAATGAGCAGTTCTTC.

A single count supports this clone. The chain's CDR3 is CASSVGPTSDEQFF. For the CDR3, the DNA is TGTGCCAGCAGCGTAGGCCCCACTAGCGATGAGCAGTTCTTC. The chain combines TRBV9 with TRBJ2-1; TRBD2 matches 7 bases. The V gene's germline CDR1 is SGDLS and CDR2 YYNGEE. V shed 0 bases, J shed 8 bases, and the junction held 5 bases outside the gene matches. The CDR3 sequence is 14 residues long.

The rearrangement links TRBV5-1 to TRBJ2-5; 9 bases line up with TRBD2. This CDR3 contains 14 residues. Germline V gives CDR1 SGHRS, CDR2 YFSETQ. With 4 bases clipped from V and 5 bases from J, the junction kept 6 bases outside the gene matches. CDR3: CASSTGLAMETQYF. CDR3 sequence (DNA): TGCGCCAGCAGCACCGGACTAGCGATGGAGACCCAGTACTTC.

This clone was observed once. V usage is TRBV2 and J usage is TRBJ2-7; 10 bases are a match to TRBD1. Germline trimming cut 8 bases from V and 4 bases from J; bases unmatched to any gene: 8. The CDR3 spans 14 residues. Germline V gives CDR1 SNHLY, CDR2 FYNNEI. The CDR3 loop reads CASGRQGAIYEQYF. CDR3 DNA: TGTGCCAGCGGGAGACAGGGGGCGATATACGAGCAGTACTTC.

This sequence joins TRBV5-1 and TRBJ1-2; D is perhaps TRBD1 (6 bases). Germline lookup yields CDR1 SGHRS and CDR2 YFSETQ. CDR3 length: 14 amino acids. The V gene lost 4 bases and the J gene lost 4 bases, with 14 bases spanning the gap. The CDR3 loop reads CASSQTTGLYGYTF. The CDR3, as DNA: TGCGCCAGCAGCCAAACCACAGGGCTCTATGGCTACACCTTC.

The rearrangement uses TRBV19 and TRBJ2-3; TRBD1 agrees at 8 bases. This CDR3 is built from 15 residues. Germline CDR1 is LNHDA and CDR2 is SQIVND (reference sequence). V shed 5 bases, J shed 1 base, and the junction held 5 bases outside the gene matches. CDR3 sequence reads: CASSPDRGGTDTQYF. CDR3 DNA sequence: TGTGCCAGTAGTCCAGACAGGGGCGGCACAGATACGCAGTATTTT.

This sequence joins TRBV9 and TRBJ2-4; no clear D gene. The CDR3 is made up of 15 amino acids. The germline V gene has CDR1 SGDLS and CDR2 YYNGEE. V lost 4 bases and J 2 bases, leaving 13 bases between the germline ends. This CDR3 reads CASSPRQGTKNIQYF. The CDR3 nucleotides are TGTGCCAGCAGCCCTCGACAAGGAACCAAAAACATTCAGTACTTC.